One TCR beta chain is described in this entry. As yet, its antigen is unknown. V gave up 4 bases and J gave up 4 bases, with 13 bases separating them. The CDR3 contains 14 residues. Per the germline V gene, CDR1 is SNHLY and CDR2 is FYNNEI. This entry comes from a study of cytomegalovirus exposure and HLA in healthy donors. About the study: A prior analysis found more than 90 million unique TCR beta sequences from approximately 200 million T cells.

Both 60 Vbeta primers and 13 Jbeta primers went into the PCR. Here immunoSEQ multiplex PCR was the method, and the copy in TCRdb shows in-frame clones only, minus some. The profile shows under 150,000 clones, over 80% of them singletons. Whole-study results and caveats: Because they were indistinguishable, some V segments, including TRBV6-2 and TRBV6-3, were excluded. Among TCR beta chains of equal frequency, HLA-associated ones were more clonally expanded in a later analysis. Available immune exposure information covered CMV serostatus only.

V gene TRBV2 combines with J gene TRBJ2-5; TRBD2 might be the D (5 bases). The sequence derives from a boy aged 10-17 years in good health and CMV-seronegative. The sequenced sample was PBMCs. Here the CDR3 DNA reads TGTGCCAGCAGTGGGTCTAGCTTTCGAGAGACCCAGTACTTC. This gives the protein CASSGSSFRETQYF.